Sequencing of this T cell receptor beta chain was carried out in a study of T cell responses to AZD1222 COVID-19 vaccine. Findings and caveats of the study: CD4 TCRs covered the whole spike, strongest at regions 160-218 and 743-854. Two AZD1222 doses significantly raised spike-specific TCR breadth and depth over controls. Reportedly, close to half of spike-specific TCRs are directed against unmutated variant regions.

The table lists this clone with a count of one. Its antigen remains unidentified. Sequencing was performed with immunoSEQ multiplex PCR; in TCRdb, only in-frame clones are kept and a portion is missing. The table shows more than 110,000 clones, with 80% to 90% occurring only once. V lost 7 bases to trimming and J lost 12 bases; unmatched junction nucleotides: 11. The CDR3 is made up of 13 amino acids. In germline, CDR1 is KGHSH, CDR2 LQKENI. This TCR derives from an adult in good health. V usage is TRBV18 and J usage is TRBJ2-1; 8 bases line up with TRBD2. The starting material was peripheral blood, obtained on day 0 of AZD1222 vaccination. CDR3 nucleotides: TGTGCCAGCTGGGCTAGCGGGCCACAGGCGCAGTTCTTC. It encodes CASWASGPQAQFF.